This passage covers 11 T cell receptor beta chains from one sample sequenced in a study of T cell repertoires in cytomegalovirus infection. TCRdb ran MiXCR on the reads and lists one entry per CDR3 protein. The repertoire holds about 310,000 distinct CDR3 sequences, with about a sixth as singletons. The source material was PBMCs. These receptors all come from a human donor in good health (CMV status not recorded). Some clones in this sample may be carry-over from other donors' samples.

The genes are TRBV12-3 or TRBV12-4 and TRBJ2-3, with 11 bases fitting TRBD2. The CDR3 consists of 15 residues. Unmatched junction bases numbered 10, after V lost 10 bases and J lost 4 bases. CDR3 in DNA: TGTGCCATAGCGGGGGGGCGCTTTTCTGCAGATACGCAGTATTTT. Its protein is CAIAGGRFSADTQYF.

In its sample, this clonotype was seen many times. The rearrangement links TRBV7-2 to TRBJ2-7; TRBD1 is a possible D gene (6 bases). The ends were cut back, 1 base at V and 2 bases at J, with 9 bases in the middle. There are 14 residues in the CDR3. Germline CDR1 is SGHTA and CDR2 is FQGNSA. The CDR3 protein is CASSLDRDTYEQYF. The CDR3 DNA reads TGTGCCAGCAGCTTAGACAGGGACACCTACGAGCAGTACTTC.

This clonotype was seen repeatedly, ten times or more. The junction does not match germline at one end; this may be a read error. This chain joins TRBV6-6 and TRBJ1-5; no clear D gene. Germline V lookup: CDR1 MNHNY, CDR2 SVGAGI (reference sequence). The CDR3 runs to 12 residues. The CDR3 region is CASSYLGQPQHF. In nucleotides, the CDR3 is TGTGCCAGCAGCTACTTGGGGCAGCCCCAGCATTTT.

In its sample, this clonotype was seen many times. The V and J genes are TRBV7-9 and TRBJ1-1, with D possibly matching TRBD1 (6 bases). This CDR3 comprises 13 residues. Deletions cut 3 bases from V and 7 bases from J, with 12 bases between. Germline CDR1 SEHNR, CDR2 FQNEAQ (reference sequence). The CDR3 reads CASSFPNRDEAFF. The DNA for the CDR3 is TGTGCCAGCAGCTTCCCCAACAGGGATGAAGCTTTCTTT.

This clonotype was counted ten times or more. The CDR3 nucleotides read TGCGCCAGCAGCCACGACCGACAGACCCTCCGCTCCTACGAGCAGTACTTC. It is translated as CASSHDRQTLRSYEQYF. This chain links TRBV4-1 with TRBJ2-7; D is perhaps TRBD1 (5 bases). The CDR3 sequence is 17 residues long. Trimming left V 3 bases short and J 0 bases short, with 18 bases between. Looked up from germline, CDR1 is MGHRA and CDR2 is YSYEKL.

This chain's CDR3 is CASRDRGPANYGYTF. The CDR3 bases are TGTGCCTCCCGGGACAGGGGCCCAGCTAACTATGGCTACACCTTC. The chain has TRBV10-3 and TRBJ1-2; TRBD1 matches at 10 bases. Germline CDR1 and CDR2: ENHRY and SYGVKD. V lost 11 bases, J lost 0 bases, and 9 bases stayed unmatched. The CDR3 loop spans 15 amino acids.

This clonotype appeared a few times. The V call is TRBV7-2, the J call TRBJ2-3; maybe TRBD2 (5 bases). The CDR3 extends over 16 amino acids. Germline values: CDR1 SGHTA, CDR2 FQGNSA. Trimming stripped 1 base from V and 1 base from J, with 12 bases between. The CDR3 sequence is CASSLGRGLGTDTQYF. DNA of the CDR3: TGTGCCAGCAGCTTAGGTCGGGGTCTCGGCACAGATACGCAGTATTTT.

The V gene is TRBV29-1, the J gene TRBJ1-4; the match to TRBD1 covers 9 bases. Germline assignment: CDR1 SQVTM and CDR2 ANQGSEA. The V segment lost 4 bases and the J segment 4 bases; nucleotides outside the gene matches: 4. The CDR3 totals 14 residues. Written as DNA, the CDR3 is TGCAGCGTTGGGGACAGGGCCGATAATGAAAAACTGTTTTTT. It is translated as CSVGDRADNEKLFF.

The rearrangement links TRBV7-9 to TRBJ1-1; D not certain. Between the trimmed V and J ends, which lost 6 bases and 7 bases, there was a span of 9 bases. The CDR3 extends over 11 amino acids. The germline V gene encodes CDR1 SEHNR and CDR2 FQNEAQ (reference sequence). The CDR3 DNA reads as TGTGCCAGCAGTCGCCCCCTTGAAGCTTTCTTT. Protein product: CASSRPLEAFF.

The rearrangement uses TRBV28 and TRBJ1-1; no firm D call. Germline values: CDR1 MDHEN, CDR2 SYDVKM. Trimming left V 2 bases short and J 1 base short, with 8 bases between. The CDR3 sequence is 14 residues long. The chain's CDR3 is CASSLRDKNTEAFF. Written as DNA, the CDR3 is TGTGCCAGCAGTTTACGGGATAAGAACACTGAAGCTTTCTTT.

This clonotype was counted ten times or more. The rearrangement links TRBV7-3 to TRBJ2-3, with D unclear. The CDR3 length is 13 residues. CDR1 is SGHTA and CDR2 is FQGTGA in the germline V gene. The V end was cut by 2 bases, the J end by 3 bases, with 6 bases between. CDR3 in amino acids: CASSLERTDTQYF. CDR3 bases: TGTGCCAGCAGCTTAGAACGAACAGATACGCAGTATTTT.